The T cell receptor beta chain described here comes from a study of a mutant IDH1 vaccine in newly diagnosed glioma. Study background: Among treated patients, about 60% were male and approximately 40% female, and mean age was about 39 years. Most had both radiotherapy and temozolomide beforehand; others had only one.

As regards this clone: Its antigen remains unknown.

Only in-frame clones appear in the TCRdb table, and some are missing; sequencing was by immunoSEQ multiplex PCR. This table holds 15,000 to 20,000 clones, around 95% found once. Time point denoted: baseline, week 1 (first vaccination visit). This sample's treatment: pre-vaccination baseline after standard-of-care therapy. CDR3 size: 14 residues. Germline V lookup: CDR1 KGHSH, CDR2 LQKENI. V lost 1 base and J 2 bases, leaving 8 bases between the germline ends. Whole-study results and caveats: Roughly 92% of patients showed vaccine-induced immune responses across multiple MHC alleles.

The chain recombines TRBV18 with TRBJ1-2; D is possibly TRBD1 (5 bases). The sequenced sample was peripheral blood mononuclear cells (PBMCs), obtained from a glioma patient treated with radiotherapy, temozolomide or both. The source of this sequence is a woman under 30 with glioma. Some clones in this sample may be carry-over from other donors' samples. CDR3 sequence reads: CASSPQRGNYGYTF. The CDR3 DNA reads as TGTGCCAGCTCACCACAGCGGGGGAACTATGGCTACACCTTC.